One sample yielded the 22 T cell receptor beta chains listed below, sequenced in a study of PD-1 blockade in classical Hodgkin lymphoma. Each patient's relapse followed autologous stem cell transplantation, and brentuximab vedotin exposure varied. Thawed PBMCs were subjected to magnetic negative selection, which yielded isolated CD8+ T cells. The table came from immunoSEQ multiplex PCR; TCRdb's copy has only in-frame clones and leaves some out. The data show 2,000 to 2,500 clones, 55% to 75% seen once. The material was CD8+ T cells from blood, obtained at baseline. These receptors were obtained from a human donor with classical Hodgkin lymphoma.

The chain uses TRBV16 and TRBJ1-3, with D hard to call. Trimming removed 5 bases from V and 0 bases from J, with 11 bases in between. Germline CDR1 is KGHSY and CDR2 is FQNENV. CDR3 length: 15 amino acids. CDR3 amino acids: CASSLDGSSGNTIYF. CDR3 nucleotide sequence: TGTGCCAGCAGCTTGGACGGGAGCTCTGGAAACACCATATATTTT.

The chain recombines TRBV11-3 with TRBJ2-7; possible D gene TRBD2, 5 bases. Trimming shortened V by 2 bases and J by 2 bases, and 22 bases separated the two germline ends. The CDR3 is made up of 18 amino acids. Per the germline V gene, CDR1 is SGHNT and CDR2 is YENEEA. CDR3 sequence reads: CASSLTESSGSLTYEQYF. The CDR3 nucleotides read TGTGCCAGCAGCTTAACCGAAAGTAGTGGGAGCTTAACCTACGAGCAGTACTTC.

The genes are TRBV10-3 and TRBJ1-5, with D maybe TRBD1 (5 bases). The CDR3 totals 16 residues. The germline V and J ends were trimmed by 2 bases and 0 bases, with 11 bases remaining between them. Looked up from germline, CDR1 is ENHRY and CDR2 is SYGVKD. CDR3 DNA sequence: TGTGCCATCAGTGAGGACAGCTTCTATAGCAATCAGCCCCAGCATTTT. It codes for CAISEDSFYSNQPQHF.

This clone was observed a handful of times. The rearrangement links TRBV28 to TRBJ1-1; weak D call: TRBD1 (5 bases). In germline, CDR1 is MDHEN, CDR2 SYDVKM. The CDR3 loop spans 16 amino acids. With 6 bases removed from V and 0 bases from J, the gap between germline ends came to 17 bases. CDR3 sequence: CASRNPVGGMNTEAFF. CDR3 in DNA: TGTGCCAGCAGAAACCCAGTGGGGGGAATGAACACTGAAGCTTTCTTT.

The chain has TRBV10-2 and TRBJ1-5, with D uncertain. Germline V gene data show CDR1 as WSHSY and CDR2 as SAAADI. The CDR3 has 15 residues. V shed 2 bases and J shed 0 bases, with 8 bases lying between them. The CDR3 nucleotides read TGCGCCAGCAGTGAGGGGGTCTATAGCAATCAGCCCCAGCATTTT. Protein product: CASSEGVYSNQPQHF.

The V call is TRBV7-9, the J call TRBJ2-3; D is uncertain. V was trimmed by 2 bases and J by 4 bases, leaving 7 bases between them. Germline assignment: CDR1 SEHNR and CDR2 FQNEAQ (reference sequence). This CDR3 spans 13 amino acids. CDR3 sequence: CASSLSMSDTQYF. The CDR3, as DNA: TGTGCCAGCAGCTTATCCATGTCAGATACGCAGTATTTT.

This chain uses TRBV19 with TRBJ1-1, with D maybe TRBD1 (6 bases). The CDR3 length is 13 residues. Trimming pared 8 bases from V and 1 base from J, leaving 11 bases between. Germline loops: CDR1 LNHDA, CDR2 SQIVND (reference sequence). CDR3 in amino acids: CASGWTANTEAFF. The CDR3 nucleotides read TGTGCCAGTGGCTGGACAGCGAACACTGAAGCTTTCTTT.

V and J are TRBV2 and TRBJ1-6; TRBD1 matches at 9 bases. Germline lookup yields CDR1 SNHLY and CDR2 FYNNEI. This CDR3 region has 14 residues. After removal of 7 bases from V and 7 bases from J, the junction contained 5 bases not matched to a gene. CDR3: CASTPGTGNSPLHF. Written as DNA, the CDR3 is TGTGCCAGCACCCCCGGGACAGGGAATTCACCCCTCCACTTT.

V and J are TRBV10-1 and TRBJ2-2; no firm D call. CDR3 length: 14 amino acids. The V end was cut by 8 bases, the J end by 5 bases, with 15 bases between. The germline V gene has CDR1 WNHNN and CDR2 SYGVQD (reference sequence). The CDR3 bases are TGCGCCAGCCTTGGTCCACCATGGACCGGGGAGCTGTTTTTT. Translating it yields CASLGPPWTGELFF.

The CDR3 here is CASSLAHFTGELFF. CDR3 bases: TGTGCCAGCAGCTTGGCTCATTTCACCGGGGAGCTGTTTTTT. This rearrangement joins TRBV5-6 to TRBJ2-2; D uncertain. CDR1 SGHDT and CDR2 YYEEEE come from the germline V gene. This CDR3 has 14 amino acids. V was cut by 0 bases and J by 4 bases, with 7 bases left in between.

The chain couples TRBV6-5 to TRBJ2-2, with a weak D call TRBD2 (5 bases). CDR1 and CDR2 from the germline V gene are MNHEY and SVGAGI. The V and J ends lost 2 bases and 7 bases respectively, with 8 bases between them. CDR3 size: 13 residues. The CDR3 region is CASSYIGDGELFF. In DNA form, the CDR3 reads TGTGCCAGCAGTTACATCGGGGACGGGGAGCTGTTTTTT.

The rearrangement uses TRBV2 and TRBJ1-1; the D gene is possibly TRBD1 (5 bases). Trimming pared 10 bases from V and 7 bases from J, leaving 13 bases between. This CDR3 contains 11 residues. From germline, CDR1 is SNHLY and CDR2 FYNNEI. The CDR3 here is CAINRGIEAFF. The CDR3 DNA reads TGTGCCATCAACCGGGGGATTGAAGCTTTCTTT. The full variable domain, with the rest looked up from reference TRBV2 and TRBJ1-1, is EPEVTQTPSHQVTQMGQEVILRCVPISNHLYFYWYRQILGQKVEFLVSFYNNEISEKSEIFDDQFSVERPDGSNFTLKIRSTKLEDSAMYFCAINRGIEAFFGQGTRLTVV.

CDR3: CASSQGSGPGELFF. The CDR3 bases are TGCGCCAGCAGCCAGGGGAGTGGGCCCGGGGAGCTGTTTTTT. The chain has TRBV4-1 and TRBJ2-2; D might be TRBD2 (5 bases). The V and J ends lost 3 bases and 6 bases respectively, with 11 bases between them. CDR3 length equals 14 residues. CDR1 is MGHRA and CDR2 is YSYEKL in the germline V gene.

The chain carries TRBV9 and TRBJ2-1; D might be TRBD1 or TRBD2, each matching 5 bases. CDR1 is SGDLS and CDR2 is YYNGEE in the germline V gene. CDR3 length equals 14 residues. V lost 4 bases and J lost 6, with 14 bases in between. The CDR3 DNA reads as TGTGCCAGCAGCCCAGAGGGGATACGCAATGAGCAGTTCTTC. It codes for CASSPEGIRNEQFF.

As regards this clone: An end of the junction differs from the germline gene, which may be a read error. This sequence joins TRBV5-4 and TRBJ2-7; D is possibly TRBD1 (5 bases). The CDR3 totals 16 residues. CDR1 SGHNT and CDR2 YYREEE come from the germline V gene (reference sequence). The CDR3 DNA reads TGCGCCAGCAGCCAAGATTCAGGACACAACTCCTACGAGCAGTACTTC. It is translated as CASSQDSGHNSYEQYF.

J is TRBJ2-7 and V is TRBV12-2; the D call TRBD2 from the table was never checked on the DNA. TRBV12-2 is annotated as a pseudogene. The length of the CDR3 is 13 residues. CDR3 region: CASSVTSSYEQYF. Here the CDR3 DNA reads TGTGCCAGCAGCGTGACTAGTTCCTACGAGCAGTACTTC.

The gene calls are TRBV19 and TRBJ1-2; TRBD1 might be the D (5 bases). The CDR3 contains 15 residues. Deletions cut 2 bases from V and 1 base from J, with 11 bases between. Germline V lookup: CDR1 LNHDA, CDR2 SQIVND (reference sequence). The CDR3 DNA reads as TGTGCCAGTAGTATAACCCTCCAGGGTAACTATGGCTACACCTTC. Protein product: CASSITLQGNYGYTF.

The chain combines TRBV19 with TRBJ1-1; tentative D call: TRBD1 (6 bases). The V and J ends lost 3 bases and 3 bases respectively, with 11 bases between them. CDR3 length equals 14 residues. Germline lookup yields CDR1 LNHDA and CDR2 SQIVND (reference sequence). The CDR3 DNA is TGTGCCAGTAGTATCGTTAGGGGGGACACTGAAGCTTTCTTT. Its translation: CASSIVRGDTEAFF.

The chain uses TRBV7-9 and TRBJ1-1, with 7 bases aligning to TRBD1. This CDR3 has 15 amino acids. The germline CDR1 and CDR2 sequences are SEHNR and FQNEAQ (reference sequence). V shed 2 bases and J 3 bases; nucleotides not matched to a gene: 6. CDR3 in DNA: TGTGCCAGCAGCTTAACGACAGGGACGCACACTGAAGCTTTCTTT. Its protein is CASSLTTGTHTEAFF.

In its sample, this clone was seen a few times. The rearrangement joins TRBV6-5 to TRBJ2-7; 8 bases match TRBD2. The CDR3 loop spans 15 amino acids. The J segment lost 0 bases and the V segment lost 1 base, leaving 2 bases of the junction unmatched. Germline values: CDR1 MNHEY, CDR2 SVGAGI. In DNA form, the CDR3 reads TGTGCCAGCAGTTACTTTCTAGCGGGCTCCTACGAGCAGTACTTC. As protein: CASSYFLAGSYEQYF.

The chain carries TRBV29-1 and TRBJ2-7; D not resolved. The V end lost 4 bases, the J end lost 3 bases, and 10 bases lay between the germline ends. The CDR3 covers 12 residues. Germline V lookup: CDR1 SQVTM, CDR2 ANQGSEA. The CDR3 nucleotides are TGCAGCGTTGGCACACGAGGCTACGAGCAGTACTTC. This codes for CSVGTRGYEQYF.

This clone was recorded only once. The chain recombines TRBV19 with TRBJ1-1, with TRBD1 as a possible D gene (5 bases). Germline V CDR1 and CDR2: LNHDA, SQIVND (reference sequence). Deletions cut 3 bases from V and 4 bases from J, with 12 bases between. The CDR3 spans 14 residues. CDR3 sequence reads: CASSIGSGPTEAFF. The CDR3 DNA follows: TGTGCCAGTAGTATCGGGTCAGGGCCCACTGAAGCTTTCTTT. The entire variable domain, with the rest obtained from reference TRBV19 and TRBJ1-1, is as follows: DGGITQSPKYLFRKEGQNVTLSCEQNLNHDAMYWYRQDPGQGLRLIYYSQIVNDFQKGDIAEGYSVSREKKESFPLTVTSAQKNPTAFYLCASSIGSGPTEAFFGQGTRLTVV.